The rows below give T cell receptor beta chains drawn from one sample of a study of cytomegalovirus exposure and HLA in healthy donors. Generated by immunoSEQ multiplex PCR, the TCRdb table keeps only in-frame clones and is missing some. This sample has some 140,000 clones, with around 75% found just once. Sequencing input: PBMCs. These receptor sequences come from a man aged 35 to 55 in good health and CMV-seronegative. Both conserved end residues are part of each CDR3. Each record gives: D gene, clone size, V gene, J gene, CDR3 protein, CDR3 DNA. The D gene is left open where the match is weak. Size is stated for part of the rows, as once, few or many counts, or as a class when the clone is expanded.

D gene: TRBD1
clone size: few
V gene: TRBV27
J gene: TRBJ2-2
CDR3 protein: CASTPGGPNTGELFF
CDR3 DNA: TGTGCCAGCACCCCAGGGGGTCCGAACACCGGGGAGCTGTTTTTT

D gene: TRBD1
clone size: .
V gene: TRBV7-2
J gene: TRBJ1-5
CDR3 protein: CASSAGQGLGQPQHF
CDR3 DNA: TGTGCCAGCAGCGCGGGACAGGGTCTCGGGCAGCCCCAGCATTTT

D gene: TRBD2
clone size: .
V gene: TRBV7-6
J gene: TRBJ2-1
CDR3 protein: CASSRIGTSGGHEQFF
CDR3 DNA: TGTGCCAGCAGCCGGATCGGGACTAGCGGGGGTCATGAGCAGTTCTTC

D gene: TRBD2
clone size: few
V gene: TRBV18
J gene: TRBJ2-5
CDR3 protein: CASSPGLAGDAYVETQYF
CDR3 DNA: TGTGCCAGCTCACCGGGACTAGCGGGAGACGCATACGTGGAGACCCAGTACTTC

D gene: TRBD1
clone size: .
V gene: TRBV30
J gene: TRBJ1-2
CDR3 protein: CAWRKKQGAGYTF
CDR3 DNA: TGTGCCTGGAGGAAAAAGCAGGGGGCTGGCTACACCTTC

D gene: .
clone size: .
V gene: TRBV6-6
J gene: TRBJ2-1
CDR3 protein: CASSYPTDSYNEQFF
CDR3 DNA: TGTGCCAGCAGTTACCCCACGGACAGCTACAATGAGCAGTTCTTC

D gene: .
clone size: .
V gene: TRBV18
J gene: TRBJ1-2
CDR3 protein: CASQDRWGFNYGYTF
CDR3 DNA: TGTGCCAGCCAGGACCGATGGGGCTTTAACTATGGCTACACCTTC

D gene: TRBD1
clone size: .
V gene: TRBV5-6
J gene: TRBJ1-1
CDR3 protein: CASSAGTDNTEAFF
CDR3 DNA: TGTGCCAGCAGCGCCGGGACAGATAACACTGAAGCTTTCTTT

D gene: .
clone size: once
V gene: TRBV5-6
J gene: TRBJ2-5
CDR3 protein: CASSPWTASMAQYF
CDR3 DNA: TGTGCCAGCAGCCCCTGGACAGCCAGCATGGCCCAGTACTTC

D gene: .
clone size: .
V gene: TRBV2
J gene: TRBJ2-7
CDR3 protein: CASSEALRGYEQYF
CDR3 DNA: TGTGCCAGCAGTGAAGCGCTTCGGGGGTACGAGCAGTACTTC

D gene: .
clone size: .
V gene: TRBV5-1
J gene: TRBJ2-5
CDR3 protein: CASSLGVRETQYF
CDR3 DNA: TGCGCCAGCAGCTTGGGGGTGCGGGAGACCCAGTACTTC

D gene: .
clone size: .
V gene: TRBV7-2
J gene: TRBJ2-2
CDR3 protein: CASSGQGSVETGELFF
CDR3 DNA: TGTGCCAGCAGTGGCCAGGGCTCAGTGGAAACCGGGGAGCTGTTTTTT

D gene: .
clone size: few
V gene: TRBV6-5
J gene: TRBJ1-3
CDR3 protein: CASSYAGGTIYF
CDR3 DNA: TGTGCCAGCAGTTACGCCGGGGGCACCATATATTTT

D gene: .
clone size: few
V gene: TRBV5-4
J gene: TRBJ1-1
CDR3 protein: CASSITPGQGGEAFF
CDR3 DNA: TGTGCCAGCAGCATCACCCCGGGTCAGGGCGGTGAAGCTTTCTTT

D gene: .
clone size: .
V gene: TRBV7-2
J gene: TRBJ2-3
CDR3 protein: CASSLGATSTDTQYF
CDR3 DNA: TGTGCCAGCAGCTTAGGGGCGACCAGCACAGATACGCAGTATTTT

D gene: TRBD2
clone size: .
V gene: TRBV29-1
J gene: TRBJ2-3
CDR3 protein: CSAITLAGGADTQYF
CDR3 DNA: TGCAGCGCTATAACCTTAGCGGGAGGGGCAGATACGCAGTATTTT

D gene: .
clone size: .
V gene: TRBV2
J gene: TRBJ1-2
CDR3 protein: CARNREGNYGYTF
CDR3 DNA: TGTGCCAGAAACAGGGAAGGGAACTATGGCTACACCTTC

D gene: .
clone size: .
V gene: TRBV7-8
J gene: TRBJ1-1
CDR3 protein: CASSPSRGTEAFF
CDR3 DNA: TGTGCCAGCAGCCCCAGTAGGGGCACTGAAGCTTTCTTT

D gene: TRBD2
clone size: few
V gene: TRBV19
J gene: TRBJ2-1
CDR3 protein: CASGILAASYNEQFF
CDR3 DNA: TGTGCCAGTGGGATACTAGCGGCCTCCTACAATGAGCAGTTCTTC

D gene: TRBD2
clone size: .
V gene: TRBV5-6
J gene: TRBJ2-1
CDR3 protein: CASSSGLAGYNEQFF
CDR3 DNA: TGTGCCAGCAGTTCTGGACTAGCGGGCTACAATGAGCAGTTCTTC

D gene: .
clone size: .
V gene: TRBV7-2
J gene: TRBJ1-1
CDR3 protein: CASKLSGLNTEAFF
CDR3 DNA: TGTGCCAGCAAGTTATCAGGGCTGAACACTGAAGCTTTCTTT

D gene: TRBD1
clone size: few
V gene: TRBV7-3
J gene: TRBJ2-7
CDR3 protein: CASRFIATGEFDEQYF
CDR3 DNA: TGTGCCAGCAGGTTCATAGCGACAGGGGAATTCGACGAGCAGTACTTC

D gene: .
clone size: .
V gene: TRBV4-1
J gene: TRBJ2-4
CDR3 protein: CASSQEGGRAKNIQYF
CDR3 DNA: TGCGCCAGCAGCCAAGAGGGGGGGCGTGCCAAAAACATTCAGTACTTC

D gene: TRBD1
clone size: .
V gene: TRBV11-2
J gene: TRBJ1-2
CDR3 protein: CASSSGQGRYGYTF
CDR3 DNA: TGTGCCAGCAGCTCTGGACAGGGCCGCTATGGCTACACCTTC

D gene: TRBD1
clone size: .
V gene: TRBV7-8
J gene: TRBJ2-7
CDR3 protein: CASSLGTGPYEQYF
CDR3 DNA: TGTGCCAGCAGCTTAGGGACAGGACCCTACGAGCAGTACTTC

D gene: .
clone size: few
V gene: TRBV25-1
J gene: TRBJ2-7
CDR3 protein: CASSDPGQGIGEQYF
CDR3 DNA: TGTGCCAGCAGTGATCCGGGACAAGGGATTGGCGAGCAGTACTTC

D gene: .
clone size: .
V gene: TRBV21-1
J gene: TRBJ2-7
CDR3 protein: CASSSSGVPAYEQYF
CDR3 DNA: TGTGCCAGCAGCAGCTCAGGGGTTCCCGCCTACGAGCAGTACTTC

D gene: TRBD2
clone size: .
V gene: TRBV7-2
J gene: TRBJ2-7
CDR3 protein: CASSPRLAGTYEQYF
CDR3 DNA: TGTGCCAGCAGCCCCAGACTAGCGGGGACCTACGAGCAGTACTTC

D gene: .
clone size: .
V gene: TRBV5-6
J gene: TRBJ1-2
CDR3 protein: CASSLGPDGYTF
CDR3 DNA: TGTGCCAGCAGCTTGGGCCCGGATGGCTACACCTTC

D gene: .
clone size: .
V gene: TRBV7-2
J gene: TRBJ2-3
CDR3 protein: CASSLFPGTSTDTQYF
CDR3 DNA: TGTGCCAGCAGCTTATTTCCGGGTACGAGCACAGATACGCAGTATTTT

D gene: TRBD1
clone size: .
V gene: TRBV5-4
J gene: TRBJ1-2
CDR3 protein: CASSYGQGTGYTF
CDR3 DNA: TGTGCCAGCAGCTATGGACAGGGGACGGGCTACACCTTC

D gene: TRBD1
clone size: .
V gene: TRBV19
J gene: TRBJ2-3
CDR3 protein: CASSSPGQGTDTQYF
CDR3 DNA: TGTGCCAGTAGTTCACCGGGACAGGGAACCGATACGCAGTATTTT

D gene: .
clone size: few
V gene: TRBV30
J gene: TRBJ1-1
CDR3 protein: CAWGQGSHTEAFF
CDR3 DNA: TGTGCCTGGGGCCAGGGATCGCACACTGAAGCTTTCTTT

D gene: .
clone size: few
V gene: TRBV7-6
J gene: TRBJ2-1
CDR3 protein: CASSLVGGGPYEQFF
CDR3 DNA: TGTGCCAGCAGCTTAGTCGGCGGGGGCCCCTATGAGCAGTTCTTC

D gene: .
clone size: .
V gene: TRBV28
J gene: TRBJ2-3
CDR3 protein: CASSLWGGPHTDTQYF
CDR3 DNA: TGTGCCAGCAGTTTATGGGGCGGGCCCCACACAGATACGCAGTATTTT

D gene: .
clone size: .
V gene: TRBV30
J gene: TRBJ1-6
CDR3 protein: CAWSVQTVYSPLHF
CDR3 DNA: TGTGCCTGGAGTGTACAGACAGTGTATTCACCCCTCCACTTT

D gene: .
clone size: .
V gene: TRBV6-1
J gene: TRBJ1-2
CDR3 protein: CASSGTMTDYGYTF
CDR3 DNA: TGTGCCAGCAGCGGTACAATGACAGACTATGGCTACACCTTC

D gene: .
clone size: .
V gene: TRBV7-9
J gene: TRBJ2-2
CDR3 protein: CASSPDRAGELFF
CDR3 DNA: TGTGCCAGCAGCCCTGATCGGGCCGGGGAGCTGTTTTTT

D gene: .
clone size: .
V gene: TRBV15
J gene: TRBJ2-5
CDR3 protein: CATSRGTETQYF
CDR3 DNA: TGTGCCACCAGCCGCGGGACAGAGACCCAGTACTTC

D gene: TRBD1
clone size: .
V gene: TRBV5-1
J gene: TRBJ1-4
CDR3 protein: CASSLPRGRANEKLFF
CDR3 DNA: TGCGCCAGCAGCTTGCCCAGGGGGCGGGCTAATGAAAAACTGTTTTTT

D gene: .
clone size: .
V gene: TRBV19
J gene: TRBJ1-6
CDR3 protein: CAVRGRENSPLHF
CDR3 DNA: TGTGCAGTCCGGGGTCGAGAAAATTCACCCCTCCACTTT

D gene: .
clone size: .
V gene: TRBV5-1
J gene: TRBJ2-5
CDR3 protein: CASRRAQETQYF
CDR3 DNA: TGCGCCAGCAGGAGGGCACAAGAGACCCAGTACTTC

D gene: TRBD1
clone size: few
V gene: TRBV5-1
J gene: TRBJ1-1
CDR3 protein: CASSLSGTVNTEAFF
CDR3 DNA: TGCGCCAGCAGCTTGTCCGGGACAGTGAACACTGAAGCTTTCTTT

D gene: TRBD2
clone size: .
V gene: TRBV5-6
J gene: TRBJ2-5
CDR3 protein: CASSSTGLAAQETQYF
CDR3 DNA: TGTGCCAGCAGCTCGACGGGACTAGCGGCCCAAGAGACCCAGTACTTC

D gene: .
clone size: .
V gene: TRBV7-2
J gene: TRBJ1-1
CDR3 protein: CASSPAGANTEAFF
CDR3 DNA: TGTGCCAGCAGTCCTGCGGGGGCCAACACTGAAGCTTTCTTT

D gene: TRBD1
clone size: few
V gene: TRBV27
J gene: TRBJ1-1
CDR3 protein: CASMTGGLFTEAFF
CDR3 DNA: TGTGCCAGCATGACAGGGGGCTTATTCACTGAAGCTTTCTTT

D gene: TRBD2
clone size: .
V gene: TRBV18
J gene: TRBJ2-1
CDR3 protein: CASSPTSGSYNEQFF
CDR3 DNA: TGTGCCAGCTCACCAACTAGCGGATCCTACAATGAGCAGTTCTTC

D gene: TRBD2
clone size: .
V gene: TRBV2
J gene: TRBJ2-3
CDR3 protein: CASIPGLADTDTQYF
CDR3 DNA: TGTGCCAGCATCCCGGGACTAGCGGACACAGATACGCAGTATTTT

D gene: .
clone size: few
V gene: TRBV21-1
J gene: TRBJ2-6
CDR3 protein: CASSKRLNIENSGANVLTF
CDR3 DNA: TGTGCCAGCAGCAAGAGGTTGAACATAGAAAACTCTGGGGCCAACGTCCTGACTTTC

D gene: TRBD1
clone size: .
V gene: TRBV5-1
J gene: TRBJ1-4
CDR3 protein: CASSFRTGGQEKLFF
CDR3 DNA: TGCGCCAGCAGCTTTAGGACAGGGGGGCAGGAAAAACTGTTTTTT

D gene: .
clone size: .
V gene: TRBV5-4
J gene: TRBJ1-6
CDR3 protein: CASSPDGDGRVYNSPLHF
CDR3 DNA: TGTGCCAGCAGCCCTGATGGCGACGGGAGAGTTTATAATTCACCCCTCCACTTT

D gene: .
clone size: .
V gene: TRBV7-5
J gene: TRBJ1-1
CDR3 protein: CARSRDRAPSNTEAFF
CDR3 DNA: TGTGCCAGAAGCCGGGACAGGGCCCCATCGAACACTGAAGCTTTCTTT

D gene: .
clone size: .
V gene: TRBV6-5
J gene: TRBJ1-2
CDR3 protein: CASTLQGSGYTF
CDR3 DNA: TGTGCCAGCACCTTACAGGGATCTGGCTACACCTTC

D gene: .
clone size: .
V gene: TRBV9
J gene: TRBJ1-3
CDR3 protein: CASSLTGNTIYF
CDR3 DNA: TGTGCCAGCAGCCTAACTGGAAACACCATATATTTT

D gene: TRBD2
clone size: .
V gene: TRBV10-1
J gene: TRBJ2-3
CDR3 protein: CASTKPPLAGETDTQYF
CDR3 DNA: TGCGCCAGCACAAAGCCCCCCCTAGCGGGGGAGACAGATACGCAGTATTTT

D gene: .
clone size: .
V gene: TRBV9
J gene: TRBJ1-2
CDR3 protein: CASSRGGRGYTF
CDR3 DNA: TGTGCCAGCAGCCGTGGTGGCAGAGGCTACACCTTC

D gene: .
clone size: .
V gene: TRBV10-3
J gene: TRBJ1-4
CDR3 protein: CAIQGKNEKLFF
CDR3 DNA: TGTGCCATCCAGGGGAAGAATGAAAAACTGTTTTTT

D gene: TRBD2
clone size: .
V gene: TRBV5-1
J gene: TRBJ2-1
CDR3 protein: CASSKTSGSNEQFF
CDR3 DNA: TGCGCCAGCAGCAAAACTAGCGGGAGTAATGAGCAGTTCTTC

D gene: .
clone size: .
V gene: TRBV4-3
J gene: TRBJ2-7
CDR3 protein: CASSQQRDTEQYF
CDR3 DNA: TGCGCCAGCAGCCAACAACGGGACACCGAGCAGTACTTC